A single sample is the source of the 24 T cell receptor beta chains below, sequenced in a study of molecular identifiers for immune sequencing clone quantification. TCRdb analysed the PCR reads with MiXCR anew, one entry per CDR3 protein. The sample has approximately 630,000 distinct CDR3 sequences; about 25% are singletons. The material sequenced was naive CD8+ T cells from blood, with Jurkat cell RNA spiked in. Described subset: FACS-sorted CD8+CD4-CCR7+CD45RA+ naive T cells. Receptor source: a human donor in good health. Some libraries in this study had Jurkat cell RNA spiked in.

This clonotype was detected ten times or more. The genes are TRBV30 and TRBJ1-1, with D possibly TRBD1 on 5 matching bases. The ends were cut back, 0 bases at V and 2 bases at J, with 7 bases in the middle. The CDR3 extends over 13 amino acids. Per germline, CDR1 GTSNPN and CDR2 SVGIG (reference sequence). The CDR3, as DNA: TGTGCCTGGAGTGTCGACAGTAACACTGAAGCTTTCTTT. Its translation is CAWSVDSNTEAFF. Variable domain in full (rest from reference TRBV30 and TRBJ1-1): SQTIHQWPATLVQPVGSPLSLECTVEGTSNPNLYWYRQAAGRGLQLLFYSVGIGQISSEVPQNLSASRPQDRQFILSSKKLLLSDSGFYLCAWSVDSNTEAFFGQGTRLTVV.

This clonotype was counted only a few times. CDR3 loop: CASSLSGTAPGANVLTF. CDR3 nucleotides: TGTGCCAGCAGCTTAAGTGGAACCGCCCCTGGGGCCAACGTCCTGACTTTC. The gene calls are TRBV7-9 and TRBJ2-6; no clear D gene. Germline V gene data show CDR1 as SEHNR and CDR2 as FQNEAQ (reference sequence). V lost 2 bases, J lost 2 bases, and 13 bases lay in between. The CDR3 spans 17 residues. Full variable domain (missing parts from reference TRBV7-9 and TRBJ2-6): DTGVSQNPRHKITKRGQNVTFRCDPISEHNRLYWYRQTLGQGPEFLTYFQNEAQLEKSRLLSDRFSAERPKGSFSTLEIQRTEQGDSAMYLCASSLSGTAPGANVLTFGAGSRLTVL.

This clonotype was detected only a few times. V usage is TRBV12-5 and J usage is TRBJ2-7; perhaps TRBD1 as D (5 bases). Trimming left V 3 bases short and J 2 bases short, with 8 bases between. The CDR3 has 13 residues. Germline values: CDR1 LGHNT, CDR2 FRNRAP. Here the CDR3 reads CASGFDSPYEQYF. DNA for the CDR3: TGTGCTAGTGGTTTCGACAGTCCCTACGAGCAGTACTTC.

A remark on this clonotype: Just one base apart from a much larger clone, this may be a read error. This chain uses TRBV4-3 with TRBJ2-1; 10 bases line up with TRBD1. Looked up from germline, CDR1 is LGHNA and CDR2 is YSLEER. The length of the CDR3 is 14 residues. V lost 3 bases to trimming and J lost 6 bases; unmatched junction nucleotides: 2. The CDR3 protein is CASSHGTGVNEQFF. The DNA of the CDR3 is TGCGCCAGCAGCCACGGGACAGGGGTCAATGAGCAGTTCTTC.

The chain is built from TRBV7-9 and TRBJ2-3; tentatively, D is TRBD2 (5 bases). The CDR3 totals 15 residues. V lost 6 bases and J lost 2, with 15 bases in between. Germline loops: CDR1 SEHNR, CDR2 FQNEAQ (reference sequence). The DNA of the CDR3 is TGTGCCAGCAGATACCTCTTGGGAGCCACAGATACGCAGTATTTT. The encoded protein is CASRYLLGATDTQYF. The whole variable domain, filled in from reference TRBV7-9 and TRBJ2-3, reads DTGVSQNPRHKITKRGQNVTFRCDPISEHNRLYWYRQTLGQGPEFLTYFQNEAQLEKSRLLSDRFSAERPKGSFSTLEIQRTEQGDSAMYLCASRYLLGATDTQYFGPGTRLTVL.

This clonotype was counted only a few times. V usage is TRBV20-1 and J usage is TRBJ1-4; 7 bases are shared with TRBD1. The CDR3 runs 14 residues. CDR1 is DFQATT, CDR2 SNEGSKA, per germline (reference sequence). The V gene end was trimmed by 1 base and the J gene end by 6 bases; junction bases not matched to a gene: 5. The CDR3 loop reads CSARVQGYDEKLFF. The DNA for the CDR3 is TGCAGTGCTAGAGTACAGGGGTACGATGAAAAACTGTTTTTT.

As to this clonotype: Germline is not matched at one junction end, which may reflect a read error. V and J are TRBV7-9 and TRBJ2-7, with D unresolved. Germline CDR1 and CDR2: SEHNR and FQNEAQ (reference sequence). This CDR3 has 12 amino acids. CDR3 coding DNA: TGTGCCAGCAGCTTTTTCGGCTACGGGCAGTACTTC. Translation gives CASSFFGYGQYF. The whole variable domain, filled in from reference TRBV7-9 and TRBJ2-7, reads DTGVSQNPRHKITKRGQNVTFRCDPISEHNRLYWYRQTLGQGPEFLTYFQNEAQLEKSRLLSDRFSAERPKGSFSTLEIQRTEQGDSAMYLCASSFFGYGQYFGPGTRLTVT.

This clonotype occurred many times. The chain employs TRBV7-9 and TRBJ1-5; 7 nucleotides align to TRBD1. The length of the CDR3 is 16 residues. Germline CDR1 and CDR2: SEHNR and FQNEAQ (reference sequence). V dropped 4 bases and J dropped 2; count of bases not matched to a gene: 8. The CDR3: CASSSTDRVGNQPQHF. DNA of the CDR3: TGTGCCAGCAGCTCAACCGACAGGGTTGGCAATCAGCCCCAGCATTTT.

The genes are TRBV27 and TRBJ1-5; D is ambiguous. Per the germline V gene, CDR1 is MNHEY and CDR2 is SMNVEV (reference sequence). The CDR3 consists of 13 residues. The V end lost 3 bases, the J end lost 7 bases, and 10 bases lay between the germline ends. CDR3 sequence (DNA): TGTGCCAGCAGTTTTCGGGGAAGCCAGCCCCAGCATTTT. This gives the protein CASSFRGSQPQHF.

At least ten counts were recorded for this clonotype. J is TRBJ1-3 and V is TRBV7-2; perhaps TRBD1 as D (6 bases). V lost 10 bases to trimming and J lost 0 bases, with 13 bases between them. The V gene's germline CDR1 is SGHTA and CDR2 FQGNSA. The CDR3 runs to 14 residues. For the CDR3, the DNA is TGTGCCACCGGCCAGGGGAGCTCTGGAAACACCATATATTTT. Its protein is CATGQGSSGNTIYF.

Details on this clonotype: This could be a read error, since a much larger clone is one nucleotide away. V gene TRBV28 combines with J gene TRBJ2-5; the D is unclear. V dropped 3 bases and J dropped 7 bases, with 12 bases sitting between them. The CDR3 sequence is 13 residues long. Germline assignment: CDR1 MDHEN and CDR2 SYDVKM. CDR3 coding DNA: TGTGCCAGCAGTTTTAATAGGGTTGGGACCCAGTACTTC. This encodes CASSFNRVGTQYF. The whole variable domain, remainder taken from reference TRBV28 and TRBJ2-5, is DVKVTQSSRYLVKRTGEKVFLECVQDMDHENMFWYRQDPGLGLRLIYFSYDVKMKEKGDIPEGYSVSREKKERFSLILESASTNQTSMYLCASSFNRVGTQYFGPGTRLLVL.

Comment on this clonotype: A read error is possible here, since a much larger clone lies one base away. The chain couples TRBV28 to TRBJ1-4; TRBD1 aligns across 8 bases. CDR1 is MDHEN, CDR2 SYDVKM, per germline. The length of the CDR3 is 14 residues. The CDR3 DNA sequence: TGTGCCAGCTGTTTGGCCAGGGGGCGTGAAAAACTGTTTTTT. It translates to CASCLARGREKLFF.

The chain couples TRBV5-1 to TRBJ1-2; D ambiguous. Between the trimmed V and J ends, which lost 3 bases and 8 bases, there was a span of 11 bases. Germline loops: CDR1 SGHRS, CDR2 YFSETQ. This CDR3 spans 12 amino acids. In nucleotides, the CDR3 is TGCGCCAGCAGCTCGGACGATAGCGGCTACACCTTC. This gives the protein CASSSDDSGYTF.

This clonotype appeared a few times. V is TRBV4-3 and J is TRBJ2-7; D gene ambiguous. CDR1 and CDR2 (germline): LGHNA, YSLEER. V shed 1 base and J shed 3 bases, with 10 bases lying between them. The CDR3 extends over 14 amino acids. CDR3 DNA sequence: TGCGCCAGCAGCCAAGGCCCCTTGGACTACGAGCAGTACTTC. Translated: CASSQGPLDYEQYF.

This clonotype came up a few times. One base away lies a much larger clone, so this may be a sequencing read error. The chain carries TRBV7-2 and TRBJ2-3; TRBD2 matches 10 bases. CDR3 size: 19 residues. The germline V gene has CDR1 SGHTA and CDR2 FQGNSA. V was clipped by 1 base and J by 6 bases; unmatched bases: 16. CDR3: CASSLVIGQREGRADTQYF. The CDR3 DNA is TGTGCCAGCAGCTTAGTAATTGGTCAGCGGGAGGGCCGGGCGGATACGCAGTATTTT.

The genes are TRBV6-2 or TRBV6-3 and TRBJ2-7; D remains unclear. Germline CDR1 reads MNHEY; CDR2 reads SVGEGT. The V end was cut by 5 bases, the J end by 2 bases, with 7 bases between. The CDR3 runs 12 residues. The CDR3: CASSRDPYEQYF. CDR3 in DNA: TGTGCCAGCAGTCGAGATCCCTACGAGCAGTACTTC.

For this clonotype: The final CDR3 position lacks the conserved phenylalanine or tryptophan, pointing to a likely read error. The rearrangement links TRBV19 to TRBJ1-5; 7 nucleotides agree with TRBD1. The germline gives CDR1 LNHDA, CDR2 SQIVND (reference sequence). This CDR3 has 14 residues. The junction had 5 bases not matched to a gene; V was cut back by 4 bases and J by 5 bases. CDR3 protein: CASSTGTAHQPQHS. Here the CDR3 DNA reads TGTGCCAGTAGTACCGGGACAGCCCATCAGCCCCAGCATTCT.

This clonotype was counted only a few times. V and J are TRBV2 and TRBJ2-2; D is ambiguous. The CDR3 runs 14 residues. The V and J ends lost 3 bases and 1 base respectively, with 6 bases between them. Germline V lookup: CDR1 SNHLY, CDR2 FYNNEI. CDR3 DNA sequence: TGTGCCAGCAGTGATAAAGGGAACACCGGGGAGCTGTTTTTT. Its protein product is CASSDKGNTGELFF.

This clonotype was counted only a few times. This chain connects TRBV4-1 to TRBJ1-4, with D hard to call. Trimming pared 7 bases from V and 1 base from J, leaving 10 bases between. Germline CDR1 is MGHRA and CDR2 is YSYEKL. The CDR3 is 14 amino acids. For the CDR3, the DNA is TGCGCCAGCAACACACGCGGAACTAATGAAAAACTGTTTTTT. Its translation is CASNTRGTNEKLFF.

This clonotype was picked up many times. The chain couples TRBV6-1 to TRBJ2-5; D not resolved. V lost 1 base to trimming and J lost 0 bases, with 12 bases between them. The CDR3 runs to 16 residues. Germline V gives CDR1 MNHNS, CDR2 SASEGT. The CDR3 sequence is CASSEVARSYQETQYF. In DNA, the CDR3 is TGTGCCAGCAGTGAAGTCGCCAGATCGTACCAAGAGACCCAGTACTTC.

The chain combines TRBV4-3 with TRBJ2-7; TRBD1 is a possible D gene (6 bases). This CDR3 has 15 amino acids. CDR1 LGHNA and CDR2 YSLEER come from the germline V gene. V was pared by 3 bases and J by 3 bases, with 15 bases between. The CDR3 sequence is CASSQDSSPNYEQYF. CDR3 bases: TGCGCCAGCAGCCAGGACAGTTCCCCTAACTACGAGCAGTACTTC.

This clonotype was observed many times. The chain couples TRBV4-3 to TRBJ2-7; TRBD2 agrees at 7 bases. Germline V CDR1 and CDR2: LGHNA, YSLEER. The CDR3 is 17 residues long. V dropped 1 base and J dropped 4; count of bases not matched to a gene: 13. The CDR3 is CASSQGTSASVSYEQYF. The CDR3 DNA is TGCGCCAGCAGCCAAGGGACTAGTGCGTCGGTCTCTTACGAGCAGTACTTC.

The CDR3 DNA is TGCGCCGGCCGCCCCGATCCCCCGACTGCCTACTACGAGCAGTACTTC. As protein: CAGRPDPPTAYYEQYF. This chain links TRBV4-3 with TRBJ2-7; D is unclear. The length of the CDR3 is 16 residues. Trimming cost V 11 bases and J 3 bases, with 26 bases left between them. Germline V gives CDR1 LGHNA, CDR2 YSLEER.

The V call is TRBV7-9, the J call TRBJ2-3; TRBD1 matches at 9 bases. This CDR3 has 18 residues. Germline V lookup: CDR1 SEHNR, CDR2 FQNEAQ (reference sequence). Unmatched junction bases numbered 16, after V lost 4 bases and J lost 5 bases. CDR3 in amino acids: CASSSGSARDRAIDTQYF. The CDR3 coding sequence is TGTGCCAGCAGCTCCGGAAGTGCTCGGGACAGGGCAATAGATACGCAGTATTTT.